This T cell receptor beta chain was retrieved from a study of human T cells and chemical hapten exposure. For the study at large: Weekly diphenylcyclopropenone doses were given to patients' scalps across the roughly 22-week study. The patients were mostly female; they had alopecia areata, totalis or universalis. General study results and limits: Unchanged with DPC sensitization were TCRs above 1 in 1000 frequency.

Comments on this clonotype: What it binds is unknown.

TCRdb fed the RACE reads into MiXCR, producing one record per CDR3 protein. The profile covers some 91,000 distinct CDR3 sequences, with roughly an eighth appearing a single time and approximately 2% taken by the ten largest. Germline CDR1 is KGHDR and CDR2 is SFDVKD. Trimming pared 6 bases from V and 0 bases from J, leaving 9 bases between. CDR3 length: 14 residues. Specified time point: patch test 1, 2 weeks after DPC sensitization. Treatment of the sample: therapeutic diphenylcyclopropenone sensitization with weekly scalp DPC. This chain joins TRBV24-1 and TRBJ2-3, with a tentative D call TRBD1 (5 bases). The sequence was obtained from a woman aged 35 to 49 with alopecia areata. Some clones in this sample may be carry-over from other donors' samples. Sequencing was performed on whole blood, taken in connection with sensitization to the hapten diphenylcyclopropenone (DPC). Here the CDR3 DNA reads TGTGCCACCAGTCGTCCAGGGAGCACAGATACGCAGTATTTT. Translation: CATSRPGSTDTQYF.